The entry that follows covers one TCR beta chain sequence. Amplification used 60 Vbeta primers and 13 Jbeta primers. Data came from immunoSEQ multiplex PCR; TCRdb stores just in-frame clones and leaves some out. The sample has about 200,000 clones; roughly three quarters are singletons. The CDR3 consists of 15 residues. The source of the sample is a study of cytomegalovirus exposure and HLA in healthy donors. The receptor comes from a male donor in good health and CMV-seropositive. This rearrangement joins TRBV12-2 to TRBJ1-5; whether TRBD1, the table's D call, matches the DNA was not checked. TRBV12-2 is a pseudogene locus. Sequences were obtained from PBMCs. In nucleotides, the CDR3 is TGTGCAAGTCGCTACACCGGGACAGGCAATCAGCCCCAGCATTTT. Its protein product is CASRYTGTGNQPQHF.